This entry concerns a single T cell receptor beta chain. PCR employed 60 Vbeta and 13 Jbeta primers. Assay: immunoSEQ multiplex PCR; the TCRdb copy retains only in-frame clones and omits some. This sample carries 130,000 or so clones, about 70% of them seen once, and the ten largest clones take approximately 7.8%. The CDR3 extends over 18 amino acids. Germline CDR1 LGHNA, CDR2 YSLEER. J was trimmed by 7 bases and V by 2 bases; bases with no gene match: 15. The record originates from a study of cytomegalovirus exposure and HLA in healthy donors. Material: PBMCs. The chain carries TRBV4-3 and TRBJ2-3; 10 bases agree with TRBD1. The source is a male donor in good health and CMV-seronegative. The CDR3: CASSQSRSPGTGVYTQYF. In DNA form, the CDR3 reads TGCGCCAGCAGCCAATCAAGATCTCCCGGGACAGGGGTCTATACGCAGTATTTT.